Presented here are 30 T cell receptor beta chains from one specimen sequenced in a study of T cells after posttransplantation cyclophosphamide (dated by TCRdb to about 2016). The method was the immunoSEQ multiplex PCR assay. The source is immuneACCESS, and TCRdb retained only in-frame sequences with V and J called. Part of the clones is not carried over; for the studies checked, unresolved V genes explain less than half of this, and the remainder is unexplained. This sample lists 45,000 to 65,000 clones; about 86% were detected once. The top ten constitute 2.8% of the sample. Sequenced material: PBMCs. These receptors came from a man aged 25 to 45 with a blood cancer, CMV-positive, and with a related stem cell donor.

This chain connects TRBV7-2 to TRBJ2-2, with 9 bases matching TRBD2. Trimming removed 2 bases from V and 6 bases from J; junction bases left unmatched: 7. The CDR3 totals 16 residues. Germline V gives CDR1 SGHTA, CDR2 FQGNSA. The CDR3 bases are TGTGCCAGCAGCTTAAGGGCGGGAGGGCGTTCCGGGGAGCTGTTTTTT. Protein sequence: CASSLRAGGRSGELFF.

The chain is built from TRBV18 and TRBJ2-7; perhaps TRBD1 as D (6 bases). Trimming stripped 5 bases from V and 0 bases from J, with 14 bases between. Looked up from germline, CDR1 is KGHSH and CDR2 is LQKENI. The CDR3 spans 15 residues. The CDR3 loop reads CASSDDRIRSYEQYF. CDR3 coding DNA: TGTGCCAGCTCAGATGACAGGATCCGCTCCTACGAGCAGTACTTC. The full variable domain, rest sourced from reference TRBV18 and TRBJ2-7, is NAGVMQNPRHLVRRRGQEARLRCSPMKGHSHVYWYRQLPEEGLKFMVYLQKENIIDESGMPKERFSAEFPKEGPSILRIQQVVRGDSAAYFCASSDDRIRSYEQYFGPGTRLTVT.

The CDR3 DNA follows: TGTGCCAGCAGCCCGGGGGGTATTTCAGACATTCAGTACTTC. It encodes CASSPGGISDIQYF. This chain uses TRBV7-9 with TRBJ2-4; 7 bases align to TRBD2. J gave up 8 bases and V 5 bases, and 9 bases lay outside the gene matches. The CDR3 is 14 residues long. Germline lookup yields CDR1 SEHNR and CDR2 FQNEAQ (reference sequence).

The rearrangement links TRBV2 to TRBJ2-2; 8 bases are a match to TRBD1. Unmatched junction bases numbered 5, after V lost 5 bases and J lost 3 bases. Germline CDR1 reads SNHLY; CDR2 reads FYNNEI. This CDR3 comprises 15 residues. CDR3 loop: CASSKQGQDTGELFF. CDR3 DNA: TGTGCCAGCAGTAAACAGGGACAGGACACCGGGGAGCTGTTTTTT.

J is TRBJ2-7 and V is TRBV6-6; D is possibly TRBD1 (5 bases). Germline lookup yields CDR1 MNHNY and CDR2 SVGAGI (reference sequence). The V and J ends lost 5 bases and 7 bases respectively, with 18 bases between them. This CDR3 region has 14 residues. Here the CDR3 reads CASSRTPGNEEQYF. The CDR3 bases are TGTGCCAGCAGTCGGACACCAGGGAATGAAGAGCAGTACTTC.

V and J are TRBV28 and TRBJ1-2; maybe TRBD1 (5 bases). The CDR3 is made up of 12 amino acids. The germline V and J ends were trimmed by 3 bases and 7 bases, with 9 bases remaining between them. The germline gives CDR1 MDHEN, CDR2 SYDVKM. The CDR3 coding sequence is TGTGCCAGCAGTTTTGGGGGGGTTGGCTACACCTTC. This gives the protein CASSFGGVGYTF.

The CDR3 DNA reads as TGTGCCAGCTCACTCCTCACTCCGGGAGCGGGTGAAGGTCAGCCCCAGCATTTT. Translation: CASSLLTPGAGEGQPQHF. The V gene is TRBV18, the J gene TRBJ1-5; D uncertain. Trimming pared 4 bases from V and 6 bases from J, leaving 25 bases between. CDR3 length: 18 residues. Per the germline V gene, CDR1 is KGHSH and CDR2 is LQKENI.

This clone showed up just once. The chain has TRBV5-1 and TRBJ1-3, with 7 bases that match TRBD1. J gave up 0 bases and V 4 bases, and 13 bases lay outside the gene matches. Germline V gene lookup returns CDR1 SGHRS and CDR2 YFSETQ. This CDR3 contains 18 residues. The CDR3 nucleotides read TGCGCCAGCAGCCAAGGGGCGGGACAGTCGAGCTCTGGAAACACCATATATTTT. Encoded protein: CASSQGAGQSSSGNTIYF. The full variable domain, its missing parts supplied by reference TRBV5-1 and TRBJ1-3, is KAGVTQTPRYLIKTRGQQVTLSCSPISGHRSVSWYQQTPGQGLQFLFEYFSETQRNKGNFPGRFSGRQFSNSRSEMNVSTLELGDSALYLCASSQGAGQSSSGNTIYFGEGSWLTVV.

This clone was detected only a few times. The chain carries TRBV6-1 and TRBJ2-7; D might be TRBD2 (6 bases). This CDR3 contains 14 residues. Germline-derived CDR1 and CDR2 are MNHNS and SASEGT. V was cut by 2 bases and J by 2 bases, with 10 bases left in between. The CDR3 bases are TGTGCCAGCAGTGAACACGGGAGCCCCTACGAGCAGTACTTC. Its translation: CASSEHGSPYEQYF.

The count of this clone is one. The V gene is TRBV7-8, the J gene TRBJ1-4, with TRBD1 matching over 9 bases. Germline trimming cut 6 bases from V and 7 bases from J; bases unmatched to any gene: 9. This CDR3 spans 15 amino acids. CDR1 and CDR2 from the germline V gene are SGHVS and FQNEAQ. The CDR3 protein is CASSQVGTGREKLFF. The DNA for the CDR3 is TGTGCCAGCAGTCAAGTGGGGACAGGGCGTGAAAAACTGTTTTTT.

The chain recombines TRBV28 with TRBJ1-5; D remains unclear. The germline gives CDR1 MDHEN, CDR2 SYDVKM. The V gene lost 7 bases and the J gene lost 5 bases, with 12 bases spanning the gap. The CDR3 length is 13 residues. CDR3 protein: CASKRGVDQPQHF. CDR3 DNA: TGTGCCAGCAAACGAGGTGTCGATCAGCCCCAGCATTTT.

The chain employs TRBV4-1 and TRBJ2-1; 7 nucleotides align to TRBD2. The junction had 9 bases not matched to a gene; V was cut back by 0 bases and J by 7 bases. The germline V gene has CDR1 MGHRA and CDR2 YSYEKL. The CDR3 extends over 16 amino acids. The CDR3 DNA is TGCGCCAGCAGCCAAGATTCACTAGCGATACCAAATGAGCAGTTCTTC. Translation gives CASSQDSLAIPNEQFF.

The rearrangement joins TRBV15 to TRBJ1-1; D is perhaps TRBD1 (5 bases). The CDR3 is 16 amino acids. Germline assignment: CDR1 LNHNV and CDR2 YYDKDF (reference sequence). V lost 1 base to trimming and J lost 4 bases, with 16 bases between them. In DNA, the CDR3 is TGTGCCACCAGCAGAGGATCAGGGACTTACAGCACTGAAGCTTTCTTT. Its protein product is CATSRGSGTYSTEAFF.

This chain connects TRBV11-2 to TRBJ1-2; no clear D. Germline-derived CDR1 and CDR2 are SGHAT and FQNNGV. Trimming removed 4 bases at V and 1 base at J, with 4 bases between. The CDR3 runs to 12 residues. Written as DNA, the CDR3 is TGTGCCAGCAGCTCCCATAACTATGGCTACACCTTC. Residues: CASSSHNYGYTF. Full variable domain (remainder filled in from reference TRBV11-2 and TRBJ1-2): EAGVAQSPRYKIIEKRQSVAFWCNPISGHATLYWYQQILGQGPKLLIQFQNNGVVDDSQLPKDRFSAERLKGVDSTLKIQPAKLEDSAVYLCASSSHNYGYTFGSGTRLTVV.

This rearrangement joins TRBV14 to TRBJ1-1, with D possibly TRBD1 on 6 matching bases. The CDR3 spans 14 residues. The germline CDR1 and CDR2 sequences are SGHDN and FVKESK. Between the trimmed V and J ends, which lost 4 bases and 4 bases, there was a span of 13 bases. DNA of the CDR3: TGTGCCAGCAGCCCCCGGACAGCATCCACTGAAGCTTTCTTT. This encodes CASSPRTASTEAFF.

The gene calls are TRBV30 and TRBJ1-5; 8 nucleotides match TRBD1. V shed 5 bases, J shed 2 bases, and the junction held 5 bases outside the gene matches. The CDR3 has 14 residues. CDR1 GTSNPN and CDR2 SVGIG come from the germline V gene (reference sequence). CDR3 sequence: CAWDRGSGNQPQHF. The DNA of the CDR3 is TGTGCCTGGGACAGGGGTTCAGGCAATCAGCCCCAGCATTTT.

This clone has just a few counts. V and J are TRBV5-1 and TRBJ2-2, with 11 positions matching TRBD2. V shed 0 bases and J 8 bases; nucleotides not matched to a gene: 3. This CDR3 is 15 amino acids long. CDR1 is SGHRS, CDR2 YFSETQ, per germline. The CDR3 reads CASSLDPSGRGELFF. DNA for the CDR3: TGCGCCAGCAGCTTGGATCCTAGCGGGAGGGGGGAGCTGTTTTTT.

In this sample, this clone turned up once. V gene TRBV5-4 combines with J gene TRBJ2-1; TRBD1 matches 11 bases. CDR1 and CDR2 from the germline V gene are SGHNT and YYREEE (reference sequence). V gave up 5 bases and J gave up 3 bases; unmatched junction bases: 4. The CDR3 sequence is 15 residues long. Here the CDR3 reads CASREDRGLYNEQFF. The CDR3 DNA follows: TGTGCCAGCAGGGAGGACAGGGGGCTCTACAATGAGCAGTTCTTC.

This chain connects TRBV29-1 to TRBJ2-3; D uncertain. CDR3 length: 13 residues. The ends were cut back, 4 bases at V and 2 bases at J, with 10 bases in the middle. Per the germline V gene, CDR1 is SQVTM and CDR2 is ANQGSEA. CDR3 nucleotide sequence: TGCAGCGTTGTGGGCAGTAACACAGATACGCAGTATTTT. Translated, it gives CSVVGSNTDTQYF.

J is TRBJ2-5 and V is TRBV28, with D possibly being TRBD2 (9 bases). Matching the DNA end better, TRBJ2-7 makes the J call doubtful. Germline assignment: CDR1 MDHEN and CDR2 SYDVKM. This CDR3 is 16 amino acids long. CDR3 amino acids: CASSSGGTSGSYEQYF. Written as DNA, the CDR3 is TGTGCCAGCAGTTCAGGGGGCACTAGCGGGTCCTACGAGCAGTACTTC.

Concerning this clone: One end of the junction is discordant with germline, which a read error may explain. This rearrangement joins TRBV19 to TRBJ2-2; D is undetermined. Germline V gene data show CDR1 as LNHDA and CDR2 as SQIVND (reference sequence). The CDR3 loop spans 12 amino acids. This CDR3 is CASSMNNGELFF. In DNA form, the CDR3 reads TGTGCCAGTAGTATGAACAACGGGGAGCTGTTTTTT.

The V call is TRBV5-1, the J call TRBJ2-1; the match to TRBD1 covers 8 bases. The CDR3 is 15 amino acids. Trimming at V came to 1 base and at J to 4 bases, leaving 4 bases not matched to a gene. Per the germline V gene, CDR1 is SGHRS and CDR2 is YFSETQ. CDR3 bases: TGCGCCAGCAGCTTGCCGACAGGGGTTTACAATGAGCAGTTCTTC. This codes for CASSLPTGVYNEQFF. The whole variable domain, filled in from reference TRBV5-1 and TRBJ2-1, reads KAGVTQTPRYLIKTRGQQVTLSCSPISGHRSVSWYQQTPGQGLQFLFEYFSETQRNKGNFPGRFSGRQFSNSRSEMNVSTLELGDSALYLCASSLPTGVYNEQFFGPGTRLTVL.

The chain joins TRBV5-5 to TRBJ2-5; tentative D call: TRBD2 (5 bases). The CDR3 is 14 amino acids. Germline loops: CDR1 SGHKS, CDR2 YYEKEE (reference sequence). Deletions cut 0 bases from V and 6 bases from J, with 12 bases between. In nucleotides, the CDR3 is TGTGCCAGCAGCTTGGATTTGAGGGCACAGACCCAGTACTTC. Amino acid sequence: CASSLDLRAQTQYF. The full variable domain, with the rest looked up from reference TRBV5-5 and TRBJ2-5, is DAGVTQSPTHLIKTRGQQVTLRCSPISGHKSVSWYQQVLGQGPQFIFQYYEKEERGRGNFPDRFSARQFPNYSSELNVNALLLGDSALYLCASSLDLRAQTQYFGPGTRLLVL.

The V gene is TRBV6-5, the J gene TRBJ2-2, with 9 bases aligning to TRBD1. The CDR3 is 14 amino acids. Germline V gene sequence: CDR1 MNHEY, CDR2 SVGAGI. The junction had 7 bases not matched to a gene; V was cut back by 6 bases and J by 8 bases. The CDR3 here is CASRLQGATGELFF. The CDR3 coding sequence is TGTGCCAGCAGATTACAGGGGGCGACGGGGGAGCTGTTTTTT.

The chain joins TRBV5-1 to TRBJ2-1, with D possibly matching TRBD2 (6 bases). The CDR3 covers 15 residues. Germline-derived CDR1 and CDR2 are SGHRS and YFSETQ. Deletions cut 6 bases from V and 5 bases from J, with 18 bases between. As DNA, the CDR3 is TGCGCCAGCACGGAAATTGCGGGACTCAACAATGAGCAGTTCTTC. It is translated as CASTEIAGLNNEQFF.

The chain carries TRBV19 and TRBJ2-1; 9 nucleotides match TRBD2. With 10 bases clipped from V and 1 base from J, the junction kept 11 bases outside the gene matches. CDR1 and CDR2 from the germline V gene are LNHDA and SQIVND (reference sequence). CDR3 length equals 16 residues. The CDR3 nucleotides are TGTGCCACCCAGGCGGGAGGGCCTGCATCCTACAATGAGCAGTTCTTC. This codes for CATQAGGPASYNEQFF.

DNA for the CDR3: TGTGCCTGGAGTCAGGGCAGGGGGCGAGTGAACACTGAAGCTTTCTTT. This encodes CAWSQGRGRVNTEAFF. The chain joins TRBV30 to TRBJ1-1, with 8 bases lining up with TRBD1. CDR3 size: 16 residues. Germline V gene data show CDR1 as GTSNPN and CDR2 as SVGIG (reference sequence). V trimming: 2 bases; J trimming: 0 bases; junction bases outside the gene matches: 8. Full variable domain (rest looked up from reference TRBV30 and TRBJ1-1): SQTIHQWPATLVQPVGSPLSLECTVEGTSNPNLYWYRQAAGRGLQLLFYSVGIGQISSEVPQNLSASRPQDRQFILSSKKLLLSDSGFYLCAWSQGRGRVNTEAFFGQGTRLTVV.

The J gene is TRBJ2-7, the V gene TRBV4-2; the D gene is possibly TRBD2 (5 bases). V dropped 1 base and J dropped 1 base, with 8 bases sitting between them. There are 14 residues in the CDR3. In germline, CDR1 is LGHNA, CDR2 YNFKEQ. DNA of the CDR3: TGTGCCAGCAGCCAAGTAGACTATTCCTACGAGCAGTACTTC. This codes for CASSQVDYSYEQYF.

The chain has TRBV7-8 and TRBJ2-7; TRBD2 is a possible D gene (6 bases). V lost 5 bases to trimming and J lost 4 bases, with 15 bases between them. Germline CDR1 SGHVS, CDR2 FQNEAQ. CDR3 length: 14 residues. The CDR3, as DNA: TGTGCCAGCAGCGCAACGGGAGTCTCTTACGAGCAGTACTTC. Amino acids: CASSATGVSYEQYF.

The chain employs TRBV7-6 and TRBJ2-1, with 8 bases fitting TRBD2. Germline CDR1 SGHVS, CDR2 FNYEAQ. V lost 1 base, J lost 9 bases, and 8 bases stayed unmatched. The CDR3 is 15 amino acids. CDR3 nucleotides: TGTGCCAGCAGCTTAGGAGCGGGAGTTAGGGGTGAGCAGTTCTTC. This sequence encodes CASSLGAGVRGEQFF.